The clone carrying this TCR beta chain was recorded once. Its target is not known. Germline-derived CDR1 and CDR2 are SGHRS and YFSETQ. The J segment lost 4 bases and the V segment lost 4 bases, leaving 10 bases of the junction unmatched. CDR3 length: 17 residues. HTBI primers from iRepertoire and Arm-PCR of CDR3 regions yielded the TCR beta libraries. TCRdb redid the calling of the multiplex PCR reads with MiXCR, one entry per CDR3 protein. The sample includes some 600,000 distinct CDR3 sequences, approximately 16% of them seen just once. As for time point: newly diagnosed GD, antithyroid drugs for less than 3 months. The authors made the TCR library using RNA they extracted from PBMCs. This specimen comes from a study of regulatory T cells in long-lasting Graves disease. As for the study in general: Patients newly diagnosed with Graves' had been on antithyroid drugs for under 3 months.

Regarding the study as a whole: There were preferences for TRBV28, TRBJ1-2 and TRBJ2-5 in persistent disease.

The same sample was also studied in work on T cells in Graves' hyperthyroidism and ophthalmopathy.

Sequencing was performed on peripheral blood mononuclear cells (PBMCs), taken at new diagnosis, from a patient treated with antithyroid drugs. The chain carries TRBV5-1 and TRBJ2-1; TRBD2 aligns across 11 bases. The receptor comes from a man between 18 and 35 years old with Graves disease. This CDR3 is CASSRASGRLLYNEQFF. The DNA for the CDR3 is TGCGCCAGCAGCAGGGCTAGCGGGAGGCTTCTTTACAATGAGCAGTTCTTC.